Presented here are 30 T cell receptor beta chains from one specimen sequenced in a study of blood T cell repertoires in COVID-19. Here immunoSEQ multiplex PCR was the method, and the copy in TCRdb shows in-frame clones only, minus some. The table lists 150,000 or so clones, 75% to 85% of them singletons. The source material was PBMCs or T cells enriched from blood (not recorded which). The receptors come from a woman aged 60 to 75 who had recovered from COVID-19.

Only one count was recorded for this clone. V and J are TRBV6-5 and TRBJ1-2; 7 bases map to TRBD1. Per germline, CDR1 MNHEY and CDR2 SVGAGI. The ends lost 4 bases at V and 4 bases at J; junction bases unmatched: 12. The CDR3 is 16 amino acids. The CDR3 is CASSLRDRAIGYGYTF. CDR3 coding DNA: TGTGCCAGCAGTTTGCGAGACAGGGCGATCGGCTATGGCTACACCTTC.

This clone has a handful of counts. The chain links TRBV21-1 to TRBJ2-2; the table gives TRBD1 as D, unverified against the DNA. TRBV21-1 is a pseudogene segment. The CDR3 extends over 17 amino acids. CDR3 DNA: TGTGCCAGCAGCAAATCCAACAGGGGGCAGGACACCGGGGAGCTGTTTTTT. Its protein product is CASSKSNRGQDTGELFF.

This clone has only one observation. The chain couples TRBV5-1 to TRBJ2-3, with D possibly being TRBD2 (6 bases). This CDR3 is 16 amino acids long. V lost 4 bases and J 5 bases, leaving 20 bases between the germline ends. Germline CDR1 SGHRS, CDR2 YFSETQ. The CDR3, as DNA: TGCGCCAGCAGCAGACTAGAATCGGGTGCTGGAGATACGCAGTATTTT. Translating it yields CASSRLESGAGDTQYF.

The CDR3 nucleotides are TGTGCCAGCAGTCCGTCGGTGGGGGGGGGAAACATTCAGTACTTC. It is translated as CASSPSVGGGNIQYF. The V gene is TRBV6-5, the J gene TRBJ2-4, with 7 bases identical to TRBD2. Germline V gives CDR1 MNHEY, CDR2 SVGAGI. V was clipped by 5 bases and J by 6 bases; unmatched bases: 10. The CDR3 runs 15 residues.

The chain combines TRBV2 with TRBJ2-7; a possible D gene is TRBD2 (5 bases). This CDR3 is built from 15 residues. From germline, CDR1 is SNHLY and CDR2 FYNNEI. Trimming took 2 bases from V and 3 from J, leaving 14 bases between them. In DNA form, the CDR3 reads TGTGCCAGCAGTGAAACGGAGGTAGCCGGCTACGAGCAGTACTTC. Amino acid sequence: CASSETEVAGYEQYF.

A single count supports this clone. The rearrangement joins TRBV15 to TRBJ1-4; 7 bases map to TRBD1. CDR3 size: 16 residues. CDR1 is LNHNV, CDR2 YYDKDF, per germline (reference sequence). V shed 1 base and J 3 bases; nucleotides not matched to a gene: 5. For the CDR3, the DNA is TGTGCCACCAGCAGAGTACAGGGGAAGGCTAATGAAAAACTGTTTTTT. This encodes CATSRVQGKANEKLFF.

The chain joins TRBV18 to TRBJ2-3; D gene unclear. This CDR3 is built from 15 residues. Between the trimmed V and J ends, which lost 4 bases and 0 bases, there was a span of 11 bases. CDR1 KGHSH and CDR2 LQKENI come from the germline V gene. The CDR3: CASSRFDTSTDTQYF. The CDR3 nucleotides read TGTGCCAGCTCACGATTTGATACTAGCACAGATACGCAGTATTTT.

The chain uses TRBV27 and TRBJ2-7, with D uncertain. Germline values: CDR1 MNHEY, CDR2 SMNVEV (reference sequence). The CDR3 has 15 residues. V was shortened by 2 bases and J by 0 bases, with 11 bases between the two germline ends. The CDR3 here is CASSLQAESSYEQYF. The DNA for the CDR3 is TGTGCCAGCAGTTTACAGGCAGAGAGCTCCTACGAGCAGTACTTC.

V and J are TRBV19 and TRBJ2-1; 10 nucleotides match TRBD2. This CDR3 is built from 16 residues. The V gene's germline CDR1 is LNHDA and CDR2 SQIVND (reference sequence). The junction had 9 bases not matched to a gene; V was cut back by 4 bases and J by 6 bases. CDR3 protein: CASSSPGLAESNEQFF. The CDR3 DNA follows: TGTGCCAGTAGTAGCCCCGGACTAGCGGAATCCAATGAGCAGTTCTTC.

The J gene is TRBJ2-7, the V gene TRBV5-1; a weak D match, TRBD1 (5 bases). V lost 1 base and J lost 5, with 13 bases in between. The CDR3 totals 14 residues. Germline V lookup: CDR1 SGHRS, CDR2 YFSETQ. The CDR3, as DNA: TGCGCCAGCAGCTTGCTTGACAGAAGGGACGAGCAGTACTTC. Translating it yields CASSLLDRRDEQYF.

J is TRBJ1-1 and V is TRBV3-1 (or the pseudogene TRBV3-2); 7 bases agree with TRBD1. There are 13 residues in the CDR3. The germline CDR1 and CDR2 sequences are LGHDT and YNNKEL (reference sequence). Trimming cost V 4 bases and J 4 bases; bases outside gene matches: 3. The CDR3, as DNA: TGTGCCAGCAGCCTGAACAGGGGCACTGAAGCTTTCTTT. It yields the protein CASSLNRGTEAFF.

This clone was observed a single time. The chain couples TRBV19 to TRBJ1-2; the D is unclear. This CDR3 region has 12 residues. Trimming removed 5 bases from V and 4 bases from J, with 8 bases in between. Germline loops: CDR1 LNHDA, CDR2 SQIVND (reference sequence). The CDR3 protein is CASSYSFYGYTF. The CDR3 DNA is TGTGCCAGTAGTTACAGTTTCTATGGCTACACCTTC.

The CDR3 nucleotides read TGTGCCAGCAGTCCGACAGGGGGCTATTCACCCCTCCACTTT. This sequence encodes CASSPTGGYSPLHF. V and J are TRBV27 and TRBJ1-6, with 10 bases lining up with TRBD1. The germline V gene has CDR1 MNHEY and CDR2 SMNVEV (reference sequence). This CDR3 contains 14 residues. After removal of 5 bases from V and 8 bases from J, the junction contained 3 bases not matched to a gene.

The rearrangement joins TRBV4-2 to TRBJ1-2; D is undetermined. CDR1 and CDR2 (germline): LGHNA, YNFKEQ. V was shortened by 0 bases and J by 4 bases, with 6 bases between the two germline ends. This CDR3 contains 13 residues. CDR3 in amino acids: CASSQESSYGYTF. The DNA for the CDR3 is TGTGCCAGCAGCCAAGAATCCAGCTATGGCTACACCTTC.

This rearrangement joins TRBV5-1 to TRBJ2-3; 7 bases fit TRBD2. The CDR3 totals 16 residues. Germline V gene lookup returns CDR1 SGHRS and CDR2 YFSETQ. The trim removed 4 bases at V and 4 bases at J, leaving 12 bases unmatched. CDR3 DNA sequence: TGCGCCAGCAGCGGCCGGGGGGTTGGAGACGCAGATACGCAGTATTTT. Amino acids: CASSGRGVGDADTQYF.

J is TRBJ1-5 and V is TRBV2, with 11 bases that match TRBD1. The trim removed 6 bases at V and 7 bases at J, leaving 11 bases unmatched. Per germline, CDR1 SNHLY and CDR2 FYNNEI. This CDR3 has 16 amino acids. CDR3 sequence: CASRLGQGERKQPQHF. Written as DNA, the CDR3 is TGTGCCAGCAGGCTGGGACAGGGGGAAAGAAAGCAGCCCCAGCATTTT.

The CDR3 sequence is CASSMRGGQREGTEAFF. The CDR3 coding sequence is TGTGCCAGTAGTATGAGAGGGGGCCAACGAGAGGGTACTGAAGCTTTCTTT. This rearrangement joins TRBV19 to TRBJ1-1; 7 nucleotides line up with TRBD1. The CDR3 runs to 17 residues. J gave up 5 bases and V 3 bases, and 15 bases lay outside the gene matches. Germline V gene data show CDR1 as LNHDA and CDR2 as SQIVND (reference sequence).

V usage is TRBV30 and J usage is TRBJ2-7, with TRBD2 matching 14 bases. The CDR3 is 17 residues long. Looked up from germline, CDR1 is GTSNPN and CDR2 is SVGIG (reference sequence). J was trimmed by 2 bases and V by 2 bases; bases with no gene match: 8. The CDR3 spells CAWSPPGLAGGPYEQYF. The CDR3 DNA follows: TGTGCCTGGAGTCCCCCCGGACTAGCGGGGGGCCCCTACGAGCAGTACTTC.

The chain couples TRBV18 to TRBJ1-5; unclear D gene. Trimming took off 1 base at V and 4 bases at J, with 14 bases between the two ends. Germline-derived CDR1 and CDR2 are KGHSH and LQKENI. The CDR3 is 16 residues long. CDR3 residues: CASSPQPFIANQPQHF. CDR3 sequence (DNA): TGTGCCAGCTCACCACAGCCGTTTATCGCGAATCAGCCCCAGCATTTT.

The genes are TRBV18 and TRBJ1-1; 7 bases are a match to TRBD1. V lost 3 bases and J lost 5; bases outside the gene matches: 6. The CDR3 spans 14 residues. From germline, CDR1 is KGHSH and CDR2 LQKENI. The chain's CDR3 is CASSPGQTVTEAFF. As DNA, the CDR3 is TGTGCCAGCTCACCGGGACAGACGGTGACTGAAGCTTTCTTT.

The V call is TRBV27, the J call TRBJ2-7, with D possibly being TRBD2 (6 bases). The CDR3 has 13 residues. The V end was cut by 6 bases, the J end by 4 bases, with 13 bases between. The V gene's germline CDR1 is MNHEY and CDR2 SMNVEV (reference sequence). CDR3 protein: CASSQRGWYEQYF. CDR3 DNA sequence: TGTGCCAGCAGCCAACGGGGGTGGTACGAGCAGTACTTC.

V usage is TRBV6-5 and J usage is TRBJ2-1, with 7 bases fitting TRBD2. The trim removed 2 bases at V and 5 bases at J, leaving 3 bases unmatched. The CDR3 spans 14 residues. Germline V CDR1 and CDR2: MNHEY, SVGAGI. The CDR3 is CASSYLAEDNEQFF. The DNA of the CDR3 is TGTGCCAGCAGTTACCTAGCGGAAGACAATGAGCAGTTCTTC.

The CDR3 is CASSEQGVGQPQHF. CDR3 DNA sequence: TGTGCCAGTAGTGAACAGGGCGTCGGACAGCCCCAGCATTTT. The chain combines TRBV19 with TRBJ1-5; D may be TRBD1 (6 bases). V was clipped by 5 bases and J by 7 bases, with 15 bases between them. Germline CDR1 LNHDA, CDR2 SQIVND (reference sequence). This CDR3 contains 14 residues.

The rearrangement uses TRBV10-2 and TRBJ1-6, with a possible D match to TRBD1 (6 bases). CDR3 length: 15 amino acids. V lost 2 bases, J lost 6 bases, and 11 bases lay in between. Germline-derived CDR1 and CDR2 are WSHSY and SAAADI. The CDR3 protein is CASSERGGPNSPLHF. For the CDR3, the DNA is TGCGCCAGCAGTGAGAGGGGGGGACCTAATTCACCCCTCCACTTT.

The V gene is TRBV25-1, the J gene TRBJ2-5, with D possibly being TRBD1 (5 bases). Germline V lookup: CDR1 MGHDK, CDR2 SYGVNS. V lost 2 bases, J lost 2 bases, and 12 bases lay in between. The CDR3 loop spans 15 amino acids. CDR3: CASSEGWGQQETQYF. The CDR3 DNA sequence: TGTGCCAGCAGTGAAGGCTGGGGCCAGCAAGAGACCCAGTACTTC.

The DNA for the CDR3 is TGTGCCAGCAGCCCCCCCCGGGACTACACCCCACAAGAGACCCAGTACTTC. Protein product: CASSPPRDYTPQETQYF. The chain carries TRBV9 and TRBJ2-5; 7 bases are shared with TRBD2. The CDR3 has 17 amino acids. CDR1 and CDR2 (germline): SGDLS, YYNGEE. V was clipped by 4 bases and J by 2 bases; unmatched bases: 14. Full variable domain (remainder filled in from reference TRBV9 and TRBJ2-5): DSGVTQTPKHLITATGQRVTLRCSPRSGDLSVYWYQQSLDQGLQFLIQYYNGEERAKGNILERFSAQQFPDLHSELNLSSLELGDSALYFCASSPPRDYTPQETQYFGPGTRLLVL.

Only one count was recorded for this clone. This rearrangement joins TRBV2 to TRBJ2-5; D ambiguous. Germline V lookup: CDR1 SNHLY, CDR2 FYNNEI. The CDR3 runs to 15 residues. V shed 3 bases and J shed 7 bases, with 18 bases lying between them. Here the CDR3 DNA reads TGTGCCAGCAGTGATCTCCCACACATAAGCGTGACCCAGTACTTC. Its translation is CASSDLPHISVTQYF. The variable domain in full, completed from reference TRBV2 and TRBJ2-5, reads EPEVTQTPSHQVTQMGQEVILRCVPISNHLYFYWYRQILGQKVEFLVSFYNNEISEKSEIFDDQFSVERPDGSNFTLKIRSTKLEDSAMYFCASSDLPHISVTQYFGPGTRLLVL.

The chain links TRBV5-1 to TRBJ2-7; D unclear. This CDR3 is built from 14 residues. Between the trimmed V and J ends, which lost 4 bases and 6 bases, there was a span of 17 bases. Germline CDR1 reads SGHRS; CDR2 reads YFSETQ. For the CDR3, the DNA is TGCGCCAGCAGCGCTTATGGGCCCCCAGGCGAGCAGTACTTC. Its translation is CASSAYGPPGEQYF.

This chain joins TRBV4-1 and TRBJ2-5, with TRBD2 matching 10 bases. V shed 1 base and J 2 bases; nucleotides not matched to a gene: 4. The germline V gene encodes CDR1 MGHRA and CDR2 YSYEKL. The length of the CDR3 is 16 residues. The CDR3 loop reads CASSQALAGEQETQYF. CDR3 in DNA: TGCGCCAGCAGCCAAGCCCTAGCGGGGGAGCAAGAGACCCAGTACTTC.

The V gene is TRBV5-1, the J gene TRBJ2-3, with 7 bases fitting TRBD1. Germline values: CDR1 SGHRS, CDR2 YFSETQ. This CDR3 has 14 residues. V lost 4 bases and J lost 4; bases outside the gene matches: 6. The CDR3 region is CASSARTGPDTQYF. CDR3 DNA sequence: TGCGCCAGCAGCGCTCGGACAGGCCCAGATACGCAGTATTTT.